This T cell receptor beta chain originates from a study of technical replicates of blood from several donors. Germline CDR1 GTSNPN, CDR2 SVGIG (reference sequence). This CDR3 is built from 13 residues. Trimming left V 3 bases short and J 5 bases short, with 11 bases between. Assay: immunoSEQ multiplex PCR; the TCRdb copy retains only in-frame clones and omits some. The top ten hold about an eighth of the sample, which has roughly 8,000 clones, 85% to 90% seen once. Sequencing was carried out using PBMCs. The sequence derives from a human donor in good health. This chain joins TRBV30 and TRBJ1-5, with a tentative D call TRBD1 (5 bases). The DNA for the CDR3 is TGTGCCTGGAGCAGGGAGGGCGATCAGCCCCAGCATTTT. Amino acid sequence: CAWSREGDQPQHF.